This T cell receptor beta chain appears in the sequencing data of a study of CD8 T cells in Susac syndrome (dated by TCRdb to about 2019). Regarding the research as a whole: Repertoire sequencing was used to test whether CD8+ T cell activation and differentiation in Susac syndrome was antigen driven. CD8+ T cell repertoire clonality was compared between some 13 healthy donors, approximately 14 Susac syndrome patients and fewer than 19 multiple sclerosis patients.

RNA was extracted using the RNeasy kit, and roughly 0.45 to 1 ug of the RNA was reverse transcribed with random hexamers. TCR beta CDR3 regions were amplified with the immunoSEQ multiplex PCR assay covering 54 Vbeta and 13 Jbeta segments. PCR amplification bias was corrected using a synthetic template baseline for primer optimization and computational correction. As for how the authors treated the data: Reads were annotated to V, D and J genes according to IMGT and were analyzed with immunoSEQ Analyzer, with only productive sequences retained. To calculate clonality, Shannon entropy was normalized by log2 of the number of productive unique sequences and then subtracted from one. For each patient and control, public and private clones were evaluated within the 100 most prevalent clones. Clones were defined as Susac-specific when absent from the healthy and MS cohorts, from fewer than 1,300 published viral clones and from other ImmuneACCESS disease sequences. Through fastp at Q25 and MiXCR, TCRdb rebuilt clones from the public reads, retaining in-frame beta chains. Here each entry gathers all rows of one CDR3 protein and keeps the most common genes and DNA. For this entry, the V and J calls and clone size follow TCRdb and not the study's own pipeline. The sample contains fewer than 70,000 distinct CDR3 sequences, more than 85% of them found a single time. The ten top clones hold 0.2% to 0.25% of the sample.

The germline V gene (reference sequence) specifies LNHDA as CDR1 and SQIVND as CDR2. V lost 3 bases and J lost 2 bases; the stretch between them is 11 bases long. There are 14 amino acids in the CDR3, from cysteine to phenylalanine inclusive. The CDR3 DNA has 42 bases and is translated from base 1. Worth noting for this clonotype: Its recognized antigen is unknown. No base quality values were provided; no much bigger clone lies one nucleotide off.

Peripheral blood CD8+ and CD4+ T cells from healthy donors, Susac syndrome patients and multiple sclerosis patients were profiled by high-throughput TCR beta sequencing. Healthy donors were age- and sex-matched controls. Bulk CD8+ and CD4+ T cells were purified magnetically by negative isolation, whereas CD8+ TEMRA cells were enriched by FACS. Blood was drawn into EDTA tubes, processed within 24 hours, and PBMCs were isolated by density gradient centrifugation. PBMCs intended for TCR sequencing were cryopreserved in liquid nitrogen and were subsequently thawed in a 37 degrees C water bath. The sorted or isolated CD4+, CD8+ and CD8+ TEMRA cells reached a purity of at least 90%. What the study reported, not specific to this receptor: The TCR sequencing and HLA analysis was acknowledged to have included a relatively small number of individuals.

The sequence was obtained from a human donor in good health. This chain is built from TRBV19 and TRBJ2-7; no D gene is confidently identified. The sample comprised CD8+ T cells from PBMCs. The DNA sequence follows: TGTGCCAGTAGTATGGGCAGTATAACCTACGAGCAGTACTTC. Its translation reads: CASSMGSITYEQYF.